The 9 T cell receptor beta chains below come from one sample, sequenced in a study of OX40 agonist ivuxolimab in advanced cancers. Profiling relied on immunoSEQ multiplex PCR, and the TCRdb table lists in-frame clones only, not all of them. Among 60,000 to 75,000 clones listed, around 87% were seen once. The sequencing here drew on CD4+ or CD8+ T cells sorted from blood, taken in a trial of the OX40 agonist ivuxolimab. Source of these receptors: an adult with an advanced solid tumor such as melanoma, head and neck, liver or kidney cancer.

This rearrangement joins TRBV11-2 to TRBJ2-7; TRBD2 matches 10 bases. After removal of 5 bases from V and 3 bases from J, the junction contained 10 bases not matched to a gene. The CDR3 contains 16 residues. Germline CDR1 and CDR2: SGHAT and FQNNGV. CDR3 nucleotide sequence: TGTGCCAGCAGCCCCAAAGCGGGACTAGCGCACTACGAGCAGTACTTC. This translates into CASSPKAGLAHYEQYF.

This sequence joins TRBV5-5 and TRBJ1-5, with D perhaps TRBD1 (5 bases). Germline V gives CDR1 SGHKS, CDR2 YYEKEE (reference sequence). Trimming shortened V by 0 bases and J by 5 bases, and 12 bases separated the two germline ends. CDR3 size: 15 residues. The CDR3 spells CASSLDQGIDQPQHF. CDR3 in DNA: TGTGCCAGCAGCTTGGATCAGGGTATCGATCAGCCCCAGCATTTT. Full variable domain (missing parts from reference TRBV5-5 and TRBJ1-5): DAGVTQSPTHLIKTRGQQVTLRCSPISGHKSVSWYQQVLGQGPQFIFQYYEKEERGRGNFPDRFSARQFPNYSSELNVNALLLGDSALYLCASSLDQGIDQPQHFGDGTRLSIL.

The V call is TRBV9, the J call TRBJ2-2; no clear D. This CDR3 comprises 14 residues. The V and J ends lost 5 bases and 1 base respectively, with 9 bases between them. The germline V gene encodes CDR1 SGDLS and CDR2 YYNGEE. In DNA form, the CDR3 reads TGTGCCAGCAGGCTTTCTCAGAACACCGGGGAGCTGTTTTTT. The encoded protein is CASRLSQNTGELFF.

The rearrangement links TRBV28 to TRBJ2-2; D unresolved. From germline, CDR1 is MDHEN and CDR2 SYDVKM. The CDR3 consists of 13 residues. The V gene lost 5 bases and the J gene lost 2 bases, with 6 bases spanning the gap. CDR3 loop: CASSVYNTGELFF. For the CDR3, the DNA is TGTGCCAGCAGTGTCTACAACACCGGGGAGCTGTTTTTT.

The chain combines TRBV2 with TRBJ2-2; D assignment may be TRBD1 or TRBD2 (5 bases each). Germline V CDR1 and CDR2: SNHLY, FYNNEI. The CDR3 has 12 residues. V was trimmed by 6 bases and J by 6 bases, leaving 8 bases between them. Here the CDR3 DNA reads TGTGCCAGCAGGGGGGACGCCGGGGAGCTGTTTTTT. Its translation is CASRGDAGELFF. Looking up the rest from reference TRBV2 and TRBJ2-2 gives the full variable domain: EPEVTQTPSHQVTQMGQEVILRCVPISNHLYFYWYRQILGQKVEFLVSFYNNEISEKSEIFDDQFSVERPDGSNFTLKIRSTKLEDSAMYFCASRGDAGELFFGEGSRLTVL.

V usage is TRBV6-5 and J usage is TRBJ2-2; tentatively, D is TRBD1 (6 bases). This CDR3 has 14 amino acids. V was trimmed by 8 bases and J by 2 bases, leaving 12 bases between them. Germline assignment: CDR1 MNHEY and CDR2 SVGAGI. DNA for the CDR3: TGTGCCAGCGGACAGCCAGCTAACACCGGGGAGCTGTTTTTT. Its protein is CASGQPANTGELFF.

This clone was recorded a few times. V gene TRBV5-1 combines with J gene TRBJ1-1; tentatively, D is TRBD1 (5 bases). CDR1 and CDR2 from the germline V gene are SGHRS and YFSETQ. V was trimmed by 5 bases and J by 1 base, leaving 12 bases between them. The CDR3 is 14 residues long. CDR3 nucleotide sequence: TGCGCCAGCAGGAGGGGAGGGGAGAACACTGAAGCTTTCTTT. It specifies CASRRGGENTEAFF.

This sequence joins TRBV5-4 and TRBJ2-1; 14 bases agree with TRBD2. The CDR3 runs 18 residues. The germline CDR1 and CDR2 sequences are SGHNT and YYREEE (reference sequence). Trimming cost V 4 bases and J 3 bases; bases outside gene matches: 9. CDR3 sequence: CASSPGLAGGLGYNEQFF. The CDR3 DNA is TGTGCCAGCAGCCCAGGACTAGCGGGGGGTTTGGGCTACAATGAGCAGTTCTTC.

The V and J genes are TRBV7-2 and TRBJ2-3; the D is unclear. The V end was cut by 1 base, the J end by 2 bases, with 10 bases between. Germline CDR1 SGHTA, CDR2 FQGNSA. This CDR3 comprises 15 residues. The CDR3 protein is CASSLVVTNTDTQYF. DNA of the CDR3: TGTGCCAGCAGCTTAGTGGTGACCAACACAGATACGCAGTATTTT.